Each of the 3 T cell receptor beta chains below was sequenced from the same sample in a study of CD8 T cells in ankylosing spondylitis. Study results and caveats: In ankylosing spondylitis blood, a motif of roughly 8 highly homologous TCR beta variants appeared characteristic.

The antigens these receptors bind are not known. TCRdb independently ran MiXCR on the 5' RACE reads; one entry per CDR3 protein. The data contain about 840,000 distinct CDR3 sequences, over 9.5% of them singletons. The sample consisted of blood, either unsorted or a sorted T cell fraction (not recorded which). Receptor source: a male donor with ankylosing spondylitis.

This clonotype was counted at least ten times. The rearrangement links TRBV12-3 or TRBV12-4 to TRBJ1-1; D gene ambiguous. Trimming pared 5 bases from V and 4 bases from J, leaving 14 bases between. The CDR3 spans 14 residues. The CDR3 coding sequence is TGTGCCAGCAGTCCCGGAGGGTTCAGCACTGAAGCTTTCTTT. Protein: CASSPGGFSTEAFF.

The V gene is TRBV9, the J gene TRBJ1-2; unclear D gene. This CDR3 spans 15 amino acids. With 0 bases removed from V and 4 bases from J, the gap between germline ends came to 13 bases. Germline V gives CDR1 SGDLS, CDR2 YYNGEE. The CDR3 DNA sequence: TGTGCCAGCAGCGTAGGTCCAGGAGACTCCTATGGCTACACCTTC. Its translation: CASSVGPGDSYGYTF.

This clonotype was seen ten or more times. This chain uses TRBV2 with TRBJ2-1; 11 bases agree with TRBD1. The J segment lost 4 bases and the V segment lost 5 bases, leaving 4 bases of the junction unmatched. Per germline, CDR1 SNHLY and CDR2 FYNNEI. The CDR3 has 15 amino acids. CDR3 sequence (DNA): TGTGCCAGCAGTCCGGGACAGGGGGATTACAATGAGCAGTTCTTC. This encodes CASSPGQGDYNEQFF.